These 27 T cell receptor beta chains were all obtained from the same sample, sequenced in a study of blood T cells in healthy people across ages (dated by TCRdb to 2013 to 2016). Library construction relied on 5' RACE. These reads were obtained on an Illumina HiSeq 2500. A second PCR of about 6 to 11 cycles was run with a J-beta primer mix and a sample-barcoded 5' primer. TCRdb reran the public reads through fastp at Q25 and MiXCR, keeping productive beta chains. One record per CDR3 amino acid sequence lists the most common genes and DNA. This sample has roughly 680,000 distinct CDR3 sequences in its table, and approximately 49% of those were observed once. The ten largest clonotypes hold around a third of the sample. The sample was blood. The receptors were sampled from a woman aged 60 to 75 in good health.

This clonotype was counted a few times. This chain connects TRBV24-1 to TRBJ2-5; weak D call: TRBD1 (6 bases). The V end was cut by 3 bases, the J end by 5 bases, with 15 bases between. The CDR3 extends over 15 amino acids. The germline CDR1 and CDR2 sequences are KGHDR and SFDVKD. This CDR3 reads CATSDSRGRGETQYF. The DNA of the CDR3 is TGTGCCACCAGTGATAGCAGGGGAAGAGGGGAGACCCAGTACTTC.

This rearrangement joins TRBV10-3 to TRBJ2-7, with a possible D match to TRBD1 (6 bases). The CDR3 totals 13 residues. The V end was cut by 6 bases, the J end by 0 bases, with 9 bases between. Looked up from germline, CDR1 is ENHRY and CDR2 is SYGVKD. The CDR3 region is CAIRKDSSYEQYF. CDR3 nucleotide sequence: TGTGCCATCAGGAAGGACAGCTCCTACGAGCAGTACTTC.

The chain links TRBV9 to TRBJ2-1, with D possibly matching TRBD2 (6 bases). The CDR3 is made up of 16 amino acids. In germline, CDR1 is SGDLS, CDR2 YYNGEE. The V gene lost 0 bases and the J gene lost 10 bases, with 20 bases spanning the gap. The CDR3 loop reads CASSVGWRATFKEQFF. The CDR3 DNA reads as TGTGCCAGCAGCGTAGGCTGGAGGGCGACCTTTAAGGAGCAGTTCTTC.

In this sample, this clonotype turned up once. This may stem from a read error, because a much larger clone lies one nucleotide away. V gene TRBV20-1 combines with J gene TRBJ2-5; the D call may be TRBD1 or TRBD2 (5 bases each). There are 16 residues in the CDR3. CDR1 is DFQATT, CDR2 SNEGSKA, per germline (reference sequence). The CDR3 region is CSTSPPLGALQETQYF. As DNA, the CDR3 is TGCAGTACTAGTCCACCGCTCGGGGCCCTACAAGAGACCCAGTACTTC.

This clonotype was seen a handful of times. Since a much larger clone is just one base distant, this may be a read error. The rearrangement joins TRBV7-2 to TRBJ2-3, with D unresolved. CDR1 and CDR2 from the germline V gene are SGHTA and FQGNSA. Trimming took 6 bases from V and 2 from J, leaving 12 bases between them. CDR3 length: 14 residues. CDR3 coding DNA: TGTGCCAGCAGTTCCGCAAAGACCACAGATACGCAGTATTTT. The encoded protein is CASSSAKTTDTQYF.

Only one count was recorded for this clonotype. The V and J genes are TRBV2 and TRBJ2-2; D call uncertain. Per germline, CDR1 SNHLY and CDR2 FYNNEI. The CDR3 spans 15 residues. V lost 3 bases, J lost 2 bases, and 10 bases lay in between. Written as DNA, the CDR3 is TGTGCCAGCAGTGAGTTCGACCCCAACACCGGGGAGCTGTTTTTT. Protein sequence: CASSEFDPNTGELFF.

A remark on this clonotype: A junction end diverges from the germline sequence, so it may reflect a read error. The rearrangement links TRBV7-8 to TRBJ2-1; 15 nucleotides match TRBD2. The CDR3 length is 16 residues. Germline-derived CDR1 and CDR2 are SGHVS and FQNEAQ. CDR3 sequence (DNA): TGTGCCAGCAGCTCCGGGACTAGCGGGAGGAGGAATGGGCAGTTCTTC. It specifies CASSSGTSGRRNGQFF.

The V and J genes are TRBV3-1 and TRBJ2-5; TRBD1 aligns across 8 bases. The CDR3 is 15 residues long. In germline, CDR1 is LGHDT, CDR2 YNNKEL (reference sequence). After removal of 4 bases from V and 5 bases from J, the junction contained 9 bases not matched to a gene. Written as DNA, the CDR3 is TGTGCCAGCAGCCCCTGGACAGGGATCGGGGAGACCCAGTACTTC. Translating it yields CASSPWTGIGETQYF.

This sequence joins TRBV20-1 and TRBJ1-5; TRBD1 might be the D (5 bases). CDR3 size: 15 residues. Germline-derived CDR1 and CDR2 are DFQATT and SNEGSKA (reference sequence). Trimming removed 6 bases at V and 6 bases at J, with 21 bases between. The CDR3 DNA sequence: TGCAGTGCCACCCCCGGGGCAGGGATGGGTCAGCCCCAGCATTTT. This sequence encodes CSATPGAGMGQPQHF.

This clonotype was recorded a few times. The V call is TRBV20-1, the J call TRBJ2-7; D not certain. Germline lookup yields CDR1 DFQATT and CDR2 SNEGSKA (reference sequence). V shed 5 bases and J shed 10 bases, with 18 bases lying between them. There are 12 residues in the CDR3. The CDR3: CSAQKTTWAQYF. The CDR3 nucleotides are TGCAGTGCTCAGAAGACCACTTGGGCCCAGTACTTC.

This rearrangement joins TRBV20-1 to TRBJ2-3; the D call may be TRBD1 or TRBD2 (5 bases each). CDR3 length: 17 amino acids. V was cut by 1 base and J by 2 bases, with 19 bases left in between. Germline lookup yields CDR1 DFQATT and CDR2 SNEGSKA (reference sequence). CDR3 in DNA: TGCAGTGCTAGAGGCATAAAACCGGGACGAAACACAGATACGCAGTATTTT. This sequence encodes CSARGIKPGRNTDTQYF.

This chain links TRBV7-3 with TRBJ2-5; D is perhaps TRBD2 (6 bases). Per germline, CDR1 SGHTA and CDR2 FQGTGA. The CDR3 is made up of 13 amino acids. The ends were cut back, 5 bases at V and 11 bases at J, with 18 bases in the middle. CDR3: CASSPIGRNEQYF. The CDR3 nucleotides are TGTGCCAGCAGCCCGATTGGGAGGAATGAGCAGTACTTC.

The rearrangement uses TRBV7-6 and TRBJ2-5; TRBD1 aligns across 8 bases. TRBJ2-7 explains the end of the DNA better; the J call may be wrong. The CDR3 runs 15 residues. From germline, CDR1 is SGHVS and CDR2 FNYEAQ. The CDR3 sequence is CASSLGGQGHYEQYF. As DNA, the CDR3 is TGTGCCAGCAGCTTAGGTGGACAGGGCCATTACGAGCAGTACTTC.

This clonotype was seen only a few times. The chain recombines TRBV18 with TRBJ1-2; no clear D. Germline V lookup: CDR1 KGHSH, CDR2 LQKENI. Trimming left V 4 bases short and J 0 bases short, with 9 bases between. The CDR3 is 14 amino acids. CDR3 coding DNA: TGTGCCAGCTCACTGGCAGCAACTAACTATGGCTACACCTTC. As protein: CASSLAATNYGYTF.

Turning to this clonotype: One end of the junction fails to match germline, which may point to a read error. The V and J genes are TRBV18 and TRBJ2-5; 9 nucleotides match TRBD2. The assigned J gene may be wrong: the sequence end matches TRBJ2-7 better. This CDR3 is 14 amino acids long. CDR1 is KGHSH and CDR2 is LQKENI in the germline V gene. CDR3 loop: CAGSPAGGSHEQYF. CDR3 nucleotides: TGTGCCGGCTCACCGGCGGGAGGGTCCCACGAGCAGTACTTC.

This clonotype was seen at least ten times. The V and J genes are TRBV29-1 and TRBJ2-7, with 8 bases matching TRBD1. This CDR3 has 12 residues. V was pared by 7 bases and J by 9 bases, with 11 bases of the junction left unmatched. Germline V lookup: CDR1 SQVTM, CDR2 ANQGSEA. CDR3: CSGFGTGRRQYF. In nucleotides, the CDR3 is TGCAGCGGCTTCGGGACAGGCCGTCGGCAGTACTTC.

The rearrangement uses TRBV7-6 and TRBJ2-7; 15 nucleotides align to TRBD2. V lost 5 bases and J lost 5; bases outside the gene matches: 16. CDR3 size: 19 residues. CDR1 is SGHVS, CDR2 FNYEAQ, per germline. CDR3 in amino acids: CASSPGWGLAGGGTNEQYF. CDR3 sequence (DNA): TGTGCCAGCAGCCCAGGTTGGGGACTAGCGGGAGGTGGGACTAACGAGCAGTACTTC.

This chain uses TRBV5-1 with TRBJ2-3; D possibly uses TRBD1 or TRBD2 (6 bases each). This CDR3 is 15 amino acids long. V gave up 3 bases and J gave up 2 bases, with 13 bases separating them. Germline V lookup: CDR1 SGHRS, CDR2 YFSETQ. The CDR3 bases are TGCGCCAGCAGCTACTCGGGGGCAATCACAGATACGCAGTATTTT. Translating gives CASSYSGAITDTQYF.

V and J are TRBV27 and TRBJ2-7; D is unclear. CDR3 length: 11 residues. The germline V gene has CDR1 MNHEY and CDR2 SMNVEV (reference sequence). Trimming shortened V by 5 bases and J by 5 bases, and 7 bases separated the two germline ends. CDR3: CASSIGNEQYF. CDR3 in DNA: TGTGCCAGCAGTATTGGTAACGAGCAGTACTTC.

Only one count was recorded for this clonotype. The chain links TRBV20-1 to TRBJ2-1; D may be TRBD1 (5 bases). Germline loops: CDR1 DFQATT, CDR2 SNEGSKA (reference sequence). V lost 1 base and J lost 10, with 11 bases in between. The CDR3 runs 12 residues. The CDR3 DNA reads TGCAGTGCTAGAGGTGATTACAGGGAGCAGTTCTTC. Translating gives CSARGDYREQFF.

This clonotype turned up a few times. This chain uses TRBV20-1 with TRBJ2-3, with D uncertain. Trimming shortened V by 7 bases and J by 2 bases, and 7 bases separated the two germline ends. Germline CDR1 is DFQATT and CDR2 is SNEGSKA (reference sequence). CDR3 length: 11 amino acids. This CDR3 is CSVADTDTQYF. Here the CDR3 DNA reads TGCAGTGTGGCGGACACAGATACGCAGTATTTT.

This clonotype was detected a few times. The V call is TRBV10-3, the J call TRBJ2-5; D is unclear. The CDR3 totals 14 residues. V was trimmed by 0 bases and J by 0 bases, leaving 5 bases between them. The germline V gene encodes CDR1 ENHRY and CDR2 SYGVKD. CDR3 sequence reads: CAISESSYQETQYF. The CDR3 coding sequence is TGTGCCATCAGTGAGTCTTCGTACCAAGAGACCCAGTACTTC.

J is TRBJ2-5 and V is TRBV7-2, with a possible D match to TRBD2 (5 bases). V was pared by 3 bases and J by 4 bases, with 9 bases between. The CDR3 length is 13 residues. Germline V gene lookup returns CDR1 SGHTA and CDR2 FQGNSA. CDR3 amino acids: CASSFGESETQYF. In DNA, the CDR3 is TGTGCCAGCAGCTTTGGGGAGTCAGAGACCCAGTACTTC.

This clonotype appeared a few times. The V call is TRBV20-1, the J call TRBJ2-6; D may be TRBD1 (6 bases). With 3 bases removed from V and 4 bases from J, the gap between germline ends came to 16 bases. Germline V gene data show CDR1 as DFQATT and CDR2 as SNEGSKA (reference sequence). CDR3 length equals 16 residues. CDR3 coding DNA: TGCAGTGCTAGGGCTTGGGGGCATTCGGGGGCCAACGTCCTGACTTTC. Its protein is CSARAWGHSGANVLTF.

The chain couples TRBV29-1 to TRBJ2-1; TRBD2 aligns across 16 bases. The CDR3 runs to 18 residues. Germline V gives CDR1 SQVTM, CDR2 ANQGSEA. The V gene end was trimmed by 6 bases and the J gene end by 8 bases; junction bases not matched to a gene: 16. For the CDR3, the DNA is TGCAGCGTCCATGCCGGGACTAGCGGGAGGGCCGGGGGGGATGAGCAGTTCTTC. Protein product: CSVHAGTSGRAGGDEQFF.

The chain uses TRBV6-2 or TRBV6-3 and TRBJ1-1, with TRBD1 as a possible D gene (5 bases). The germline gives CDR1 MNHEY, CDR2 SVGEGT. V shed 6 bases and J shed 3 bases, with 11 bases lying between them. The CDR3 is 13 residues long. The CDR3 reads CASRRDSYTEAFF. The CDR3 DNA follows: TGTGCCAGCAGGCGGGACTCTTACACTGAAGCTTTCTTT.

The CDR3 nucleotides read TGTGCCAGCTCACCTCGACAGGGTCAACCAGAGACCCAGTACTTC. Translating it yields CASSPRQGQPETQYF. This rearrangement joins TRBV18 to TRBJ2-4; 7 bases map to TRBD1. The J call is in doubt because the DNA end fits TRBJ2-5 better. The CDR3 totals 15 residues. Germline CDR1 and CDR2: KGHSH and LQKENI.